This note documents a single T cell receptor (gamma chain) sequence. This clone is medium-sized (0.01 to 0.1%). No antigen is known for it. The input lacks base qualities; no much larger clone sits a single base away. Library creation used RT-PCR. Sequenced using an Illumina MiSeq. TCRdb reprocessed the public reads with the caller CATT; rows with the same DNA were merged afterwards. This sample gives 3,000 to 4,500 gamma-chain clones in total; nearly 5% of them show up just once. Clones ranked in the top ten supply roughly 22% of the sample. V and J are trimmed by 0 bases and 3 bases, and the gene matches miss 10 bases of the junction. The germline V gene (reference sequence) sets CDR1 to GITISATS and CDR2 to ISYDGTV. The CDR3 starts with the cysteine, ends with the phenylalanine, and has 17 residues. Only the CDR3 DNA is retained, 51 bases long and in frame from the first base. The sample comes from a study of gamma-delta T cells after stem cell transplantation (dated by TCRdb to about 2016).

The receptor comes from a human donor. It is not recorded whose cells these are; they may come from a transplant donor. The sample taken for sequencing was gamma-delta T cells. This receptor chain uses TRGV9 and TRGJP1. The nucleotides are TGTGCCTTGTGGGAGGTGAGCGGAGGTTCCACTGGTTGGTTCAAGATATTT. Its protein is CALWEVSGGSTGWFKIF.